This TCR beta chain was sequenced during a study of shared clonotypes between healthy human individuals. Study background: A donor's plate count was three for CD4 naive and three for CD4 memory; CD8 naive had two and CD8 memory one.

From CD4+ cells came CD45RA+ naive and CD45RA-negative memory subsets. The assay was run at deep level. In the original processing: Quality scores were absent from the junction-only immunoSEQ sequences, so filtering differed. Only in-frame clones appear in the TCRdb table, and some are missing; sequencing was by immunoSEQ multiplex PCR. The V and J calls and clone size are taken from that table; D and trimming were inferred from the DNA. The profile shows hundreds of thousands of clones, about two thirds of them singletons. The sequence derives from a woman in her thirties in good health. Sequenced sample: memory CD4+ T cells sorted from blood. As to subset: CD45RA-negative fraction.

The CDR3 here is CASSGTEDTEAFF. CDR3 DNA sequence: TGTGCCAGCAGTGGGACAGAGGACACTGAAGCTTTCTTT. This chain connects TRBV7-9 to TRBJ1-1; TRBD1 matches at 7 bases. This CDR3 has 13 residues. Trimming cost V 6 bases and J 3 bases; bases outside gene matches: 4. CDR1 and CDR2 (germline): SEHNR, FQNEAQ (reference sequence).